This TCR beta chain is drawn from a study of T-cell memory formation after mild COVID-19. TCRdb re-analysed the 5' RACE reads in MiXCR, keeping a single row per CDR3 protein. The sample carries under 450,000 distinct CDR3 sequences, more than 20% recorded once. The CDR3 has 15 amino acids. Trimming shortened V by 7 bases and J by 2 bases, and 15 bases separated the two germline ends. V and J are TRBV12-3 or TRBV12-4 and TRBJ1-5, with a tentative D call TRBD1 (6 bases). The sequenced material came from PBMCs or a T cell subset sorted from them (not recorded which). The receptor comes from an adult woman who had mild COVID-19 (a few samples of this study predate the infection). Cell type and time point are not known. The CDR3: CASNPGDLGNQPQHF. The CDR3 DNA reads TGTGCCAGCAATCCAGGGGATTTGGGCAATCAGCCCCAGCATTTT.